The rows below give T cell receptor beta chains drawn from one sample of a study of T cell responses to AZD1222 COVID-19 vaccine. Using immunoSEQ multiplex PCR, the repertoire was profiled, and TCRdb retains in-frame clones only, with some absent. Of about 150,000 clones listed, around 87% are singletons. The source was peripheral blood, collected 28 days after the second AZD1222 dose. The origin of the receptors is an adult who received the AZD1222 COVID-19 vaccine. Both conserved end residues are part of each CDR3. A D gene is named only where the DNA matches it firmly. Not all rows give a size; the values are once, few, many and, for expanded clones, a class.

>TRBJ1-4|.|.|TRBV28
TGTGCCAGCAGTTTTGGGGGGGCCACTAATGAAAAACTGTTTTTT
CASSFGGATNEKLFF
>TRBJ1-5|.|.|TRBV21-1
TGTGCCAGCAGCAAAGGCCCAGGGCGTCAGCCCCAGCATTTT
CASSKGPGRQPQHF
>TRBJ2-5|TRBD2|.|TRBV2
TGTGCCAATTCGGGCGGGAGGGAAGGTTATTCCGAGACCCAGTACTTC
CANSGGREGYSETQYF
>TRBJ1-5|.|.|TRBV5-1
TGCGCCAGCAGCTTGGAAGGAAATAGCAATCAGCCCCAGCATTTT
CASSLEGNSNQPQHF
>TRBJ1-6|.|once|TRBV9
TGTGCCAGCAGCGTAGGAGCTCTGGGGGGAGATAATTCACCCCTCCACTTT
CASSVGALGGDNSPLHF
>TRBJ1-6|.|.|TRBV5-6
TGTGCCAGCAGCAGGACAGCGGATAATTCACCCCTCCACTTT
CASSRTADNSPLHF
>TRBJ2-5|TRBD2|.|TRBV7-8
TGTGCCAGCAGCTCGCGGGGGACCACGAAAGAGACCCAGTACTTC
CASSSRGTTKETQYF
>TRBJ1-5|.|.|TRBV25-1
TGTGCCAGCAGTACTTCCAATCAGCCCCAGCATTTT
CASSTSNQPQHF
>TRBJ1-5|.|.|TRBV6-2/TRBV6-3
TGTGCCAGCAGTTTAGGGGGGGCCCAGCATTTT
CASSLGGAQHF
>TRBJ2-1|.|.|TRBV18
TGTGCCAGCTCACCACCGGGAGAGAAAGAGTTCTTC
CASSPPGEKEFF
>TRBJ1-2|.|.|TRBV4-2
TGTGCCAGCAGCCAACTTTCCGGGGCGGCTTCCCATGGCTACACCTTC
CASSQLSGAASHGYTF
>TRBJ2-1|TRBD1|.|TRBV7-9
TGTGCCAGCAGCTTACCGCAGGGGGCGCGGGATGAGCAGTTCTTC
CASSLPQGARDEQFF
>TRBJ2-3|TRBD2|.|TRBV5-1
TGCGCCAGCAGCTTGGAACTAGCGGGTACAGATACGCAGTATTTT
CASSLELAGTDTQYF
>TRBJ1-5|.|.|TRBV5-6
TGTGCCAGCAGCTTTCGAGGGTACAATCAGCCCCAGCATTTT
CASSFRGYNQPQHF
>TRBJ2-1|TRBD2|.|TRBV28
TGTGCCAGCAGTGCGGGGGCCTACAATGAGCAGTTCTTC
CASSAGAYNEQFF
>TRBJ2-2|.|once|TRBV7-9
TGTGCCAGCAGCTTAGGCGCCGAGGGGGAGCTGTTTTTT
CASSLGAEGELFF
>TRBJ1-2|TRBD1|.|TRBV5-1
TGCGCCAGCAGCCCTAATGGACAGGGTTGGGATGGCTACACCTTC
CASSPNGQGWDGYTF
>TRBJ1-2|.|.|TRBV7-9
TGTGCCAGCAGCTCCGAGAGAGGCCCCTCGGGCTACACCTTC
CASSSERGPSGYTF
>TRBJ1-1|.|.|TRBV11-2
TGTGCCAGCAGCTTAGTACGGGGACGGGCTGAAGCTTTCTTT
CASSLVRGRAEAFF
>TRBJ2-3|.|.|TRBV28
TGTGCCAGCAGTTTATCACAGGGCTACACAGATACGCAGTATTTT
CASSLSQGYTDTQYF
>TRBJ2-7|.|.|TRBV5-4
TGTGCCAGCAGCTTTGGCCCTAACTTGTCCGAGCAGTACTTC
CASSFGPNLSEQYF
>TRBJ2-4|TRBD2|.|TRBV28
TGTGCCAGCAGGAAGGGAGGGCCTCCCAAAAACATTCAGTACTTC
CASRKGGPPKNIQYF
>TRBJ2-1|.|.|TRBV11-3
TGTGCCAGCAGTACAGGAGCCTACAATGAGCAGTTCTTC
CASSTGAYNEQFF
>TRBJ1-1|.|few|TRBV6-5
TGTGCCAGCAGTTTCCGTAGGATTACCTCTGCCACTGAAGCTTTCTTT
CASSFRRITSATEAFF
>TRBJ2-7|.|.|TRBV20-1
TGCAGTGCCGGGAACTACGAGCAGTACTTC
CSAGNYEQYF
>TRBJ2-5|TRBD2|.|TRBV2
TGTGCCAGCATTGGGGGACTAGCGGGAGGACAAGAGACCCAGTACTTC
CASIGGLAGGQETQYF
>TRBJ1-4|.|once|TRBV19
TGTGCCAGTAGTACCGCGGGAGGGAATGAAAAACTGTTTTTT
CASSTAGGNEKLFF
>TRBJ1-4|.|few|TRBV14
TGTGCCAGCAGCTTTCAGATGGGGATTAATGAAAAACTGTTTTTT
CASSFQMGINEKLFF
>TRBJ2-1|.|.|TRBV3-1/TRBV3-2
TGTGCCAGCAGCCAATTCCAGGGTGAGCAGTTCTTC
CASSQFQGEQFF
>TRBJ2-2|.|.|TRBV13
TGTGCCAGCAGCTTCTTCGGCCGCACCGGGGAGCTGTTTTTT
CASSFFGRTGELFF
>TRBJ2-5|TRBD1|.|TRBV5-4
TGTGCCAGCAGTCCCGGGACAGGGAGGGAGACCCAGTACTTC
CASSPGTGRETQYF
>TRBJ1-1|TRBD1|.|TRBV28
TGTGCCACTAGGGGGCCTGCGAACACTGAAGCTTTCTTT
CATRGPANTEAFF
>TRBJ2-7|.|.|TRBV4-1
TGCGCCAGCAGCCAAACCCAGGCTAGCTACGAGCAGTACTTC
CASSQTQASYEQYF